The 4 T cell receptor beta chains given below trace back to one sample, sequenced in a study of T cell changes during pregnancy in multiple sclerosis. Method: immunoSEQ multiplex PCR; TCRdb's copy keeps in-frame clones and lacks some. Counted here are some 73,000 clones, around 92% occurring once; the ten biggest clones make up about 2.5%. The specimen comprised peripheral blood, sampled in the third trimester of pregnancy. These receptors were collected from a female donor in good health, enrolled as a control in a pregnancy study.

The V call is TRBV19, the J call TRBJ1-5; tentatively, D is TRBD1 (6 bases). The CDR3 sequence is 12 residues long. Germline V gene data show CDR1 as LNHDA and CDR2 as SQIVND (reference sequence). V gave up 7 bases and J gave up 7 bases, with 11 bases separating them. CDR3 loop: CASMGGLQPQHF. CDR3 bases: TGTGCCAGTATGGGGGGGCTCCAGCCCCAGCATTTT.

The chain couples TRBV7-3 to TRBJ2-1; 14 bases are a match to TRBD2. This CDR3 is 16 amino acids long. V trimming: 0 bases; J trimming: 9 bases; junction bases outside the gene matches: 4. Germline CDR1 reads SGHTA; CDR2 reads FQGTGA. Here the CDR3 DNA reads TGTGCCAGCAGCTTAACGTCGGGACTAGCGGGGGCTGAGCAGTTCTTC. Translating it yields CASSLTSGLAGAEQFF.

The chain carries TRBV7-2 and TRBJ2-7; 9 bases map to TRBD2. CDR3 length equals 13 residues. Germline V gives CDR1 SGHTA, CDR2 FQGNSA. V dropped 3 bases and J dropped 3; count of bases not matched to a gene: 0. The CDR3 coding sequence is TGTGCCAGCAGCTTTAGCGGGAGCTACGAGCAGTACTTC. This gives the protein CASSFSGSYEQYF.

The chain employs TRBV27 and TRBJ1-5; TRBD1 matches at 8 bases. V lost 6 bases and J lost 5; bases outside the gene matches: 3. Germline CDR1 and CDR2: MNHEY and SMNVEV (reference sequence). The length of the CDR3 is 13 residues. The CDR3 sequence is CASRGTGYQPQHF. The CDR3 nucleotides read TGTGCCAGCAGAGGGACAGGCTATCAGCCCCAGCATTTT.